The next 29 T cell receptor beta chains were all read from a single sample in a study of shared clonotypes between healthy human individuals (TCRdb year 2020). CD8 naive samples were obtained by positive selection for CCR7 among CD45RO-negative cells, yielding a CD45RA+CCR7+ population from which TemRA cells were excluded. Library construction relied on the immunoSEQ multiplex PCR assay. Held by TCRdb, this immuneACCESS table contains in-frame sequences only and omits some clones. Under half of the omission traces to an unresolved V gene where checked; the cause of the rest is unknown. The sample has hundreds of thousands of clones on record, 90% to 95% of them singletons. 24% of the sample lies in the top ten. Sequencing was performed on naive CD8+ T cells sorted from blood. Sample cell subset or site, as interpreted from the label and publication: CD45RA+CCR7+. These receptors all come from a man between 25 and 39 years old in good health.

CDR3 loop: CASNNRVSNQPQHF. The CDR3 nucleotides are TGTGCCAGCAATAATCGGGTAAGCAATCAGCCCCAGCATTTT. The chain employs TRBV6-1 and TRBJ1-5; no firm D call. Deletions cut 7 bases from V and 1 base from J, with 11 bases between. The CDR3 has 14 residues. Per the germline V gene, CDR1 is MNHNS and CDR2 is SASEGT.

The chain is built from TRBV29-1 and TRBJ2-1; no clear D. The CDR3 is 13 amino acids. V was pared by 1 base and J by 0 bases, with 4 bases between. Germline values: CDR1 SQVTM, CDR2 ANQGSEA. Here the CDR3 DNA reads TGCAGCGTTGAAGGTGACTCCTACAATGAGCAGTTCTTC. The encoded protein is CSVEGDSYNEQFF.

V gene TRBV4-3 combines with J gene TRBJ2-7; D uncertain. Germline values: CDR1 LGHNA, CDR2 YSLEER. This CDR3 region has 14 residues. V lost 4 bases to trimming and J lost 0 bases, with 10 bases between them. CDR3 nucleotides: TGCGCCAGCAGCCCAGGTCACAGCTCCTACGAGCAGTACTTC. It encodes CASSPGHSSYEQYF.

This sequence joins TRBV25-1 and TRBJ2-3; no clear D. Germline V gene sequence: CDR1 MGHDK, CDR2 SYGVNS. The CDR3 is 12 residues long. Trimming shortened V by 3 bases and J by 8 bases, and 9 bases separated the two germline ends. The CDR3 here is CASSDLTFTQYF. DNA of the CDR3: TGTGCCAGCAGTGATCTTACATTTACGCAGTATTTT.

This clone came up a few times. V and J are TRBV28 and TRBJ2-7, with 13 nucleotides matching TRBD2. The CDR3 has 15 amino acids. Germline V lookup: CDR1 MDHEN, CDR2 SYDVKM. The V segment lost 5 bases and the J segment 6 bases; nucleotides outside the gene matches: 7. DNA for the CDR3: TGTGCCAGCAGTCCGAGGACTAGCGGGAGATTCGAGCAGTACTTC. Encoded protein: CASSPRTSGRFEQYF.

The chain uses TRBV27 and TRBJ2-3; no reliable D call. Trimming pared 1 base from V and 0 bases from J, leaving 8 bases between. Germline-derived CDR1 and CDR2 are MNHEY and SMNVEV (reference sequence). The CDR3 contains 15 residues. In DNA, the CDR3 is TGTGCCAGCAGTTTATTCCAATTTAGCACAGATACGCAGTATTTT. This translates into CASSLFQFSTDTQYF.

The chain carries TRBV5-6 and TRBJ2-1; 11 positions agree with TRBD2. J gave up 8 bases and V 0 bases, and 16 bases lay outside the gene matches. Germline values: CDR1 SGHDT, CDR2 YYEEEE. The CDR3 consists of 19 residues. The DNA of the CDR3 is TGTGCCAGCAGCTTGGCCGCACTAGCGGGAGTTAAGGTCGCCGATGAGCAGTTCTTC. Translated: CASSLAALAGVKVADEQFF.

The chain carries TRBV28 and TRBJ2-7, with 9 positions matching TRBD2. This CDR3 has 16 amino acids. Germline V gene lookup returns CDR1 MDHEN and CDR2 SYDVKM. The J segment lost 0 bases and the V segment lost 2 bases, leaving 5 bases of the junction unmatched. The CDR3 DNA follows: TGTGCCAGCAGTTTAACTAGCGGGCCTAGCTCCTACGAGCAGTACTTC. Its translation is CASSLTSGPSSYEQYF.

Here the CDR3 DNA reads TGTGCCAGTAGCACCCTGCTGGGGTGGGACGAGCAGTACTTC. This gives the protein CASSTLLGWDEQYF. The chain carries TRBV19 and TRBJ2-7; D is ambiguous. V was trimmed by 6 bases and J by 5 bases, leaving 17 bases between them. This CDR3 contains 14 residues. Germline V lookup: CDR1 LNHDA, CDR2 SQIVND (reference sequence).

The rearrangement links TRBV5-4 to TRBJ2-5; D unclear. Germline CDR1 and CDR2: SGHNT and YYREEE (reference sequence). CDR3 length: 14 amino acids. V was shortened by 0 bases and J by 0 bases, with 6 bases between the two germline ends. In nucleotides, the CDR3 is TGTGCCAGCAGCTTGGGTACAGACCAAGAGACCCAGTACTTC. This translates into CASSLGTDQETQYF.

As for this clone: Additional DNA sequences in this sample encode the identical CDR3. The CDR3 protein is CASSLQGSNQPQHF. The CDR3 bases are TGTGCCAGCAGTCTACAGGGTAGCAATCAGCCCCAGCATTTT. The V gene is TRBV27, the J gene TRBJ1-5; D might be TRBD1 (6 bases). The V gene lost 5 bases and the J gene lost 0 bases, with 8 bases spanning the gap. Germline-derived CDR1 and CDR2 are MNHEY and SMNVEV (reference sequence). CDR3 length: 14 residues.

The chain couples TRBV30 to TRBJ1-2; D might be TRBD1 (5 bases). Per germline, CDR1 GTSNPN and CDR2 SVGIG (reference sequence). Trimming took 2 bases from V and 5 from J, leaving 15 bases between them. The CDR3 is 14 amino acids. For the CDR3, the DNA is TGTGCCTGGAGTCCGTTGGGGCCTCAATATGGCTACACCTTC. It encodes CAWSPLGPQYGYTF.

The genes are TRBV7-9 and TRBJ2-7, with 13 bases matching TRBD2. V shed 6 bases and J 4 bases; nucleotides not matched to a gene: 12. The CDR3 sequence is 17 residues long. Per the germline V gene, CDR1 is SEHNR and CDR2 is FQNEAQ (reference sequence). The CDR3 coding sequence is TGTGCCAGCAGTAAACCGATCCGGACTAGCGGGAGTTACGAGCAGTACTTC. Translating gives CASSKPIRTSGSYEQYF.

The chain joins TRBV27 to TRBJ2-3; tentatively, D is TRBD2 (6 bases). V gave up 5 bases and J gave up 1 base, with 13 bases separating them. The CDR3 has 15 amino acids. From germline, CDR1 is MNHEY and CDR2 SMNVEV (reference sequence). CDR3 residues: CASSISGRGTDTQYF. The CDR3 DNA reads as TGTGCCAGCAGTATTAGCGGAAGAGGCACAGATACGCAGTATTTT.

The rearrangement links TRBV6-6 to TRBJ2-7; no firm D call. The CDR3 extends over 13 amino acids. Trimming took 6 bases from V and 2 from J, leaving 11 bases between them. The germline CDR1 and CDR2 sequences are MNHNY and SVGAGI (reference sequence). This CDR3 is CASSLGRTYEQYF. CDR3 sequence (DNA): TGTGCCAGCAGCCTCGGGCGGACCTACGAGCAGTACTTC.

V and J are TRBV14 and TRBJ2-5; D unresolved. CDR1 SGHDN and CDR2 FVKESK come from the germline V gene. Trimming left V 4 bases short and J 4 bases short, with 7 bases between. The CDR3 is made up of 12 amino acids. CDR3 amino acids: CASSLRRETQYF. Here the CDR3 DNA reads TGTGCCAGCAGCCTGAGACGAGAGACCCAGTACTTC.

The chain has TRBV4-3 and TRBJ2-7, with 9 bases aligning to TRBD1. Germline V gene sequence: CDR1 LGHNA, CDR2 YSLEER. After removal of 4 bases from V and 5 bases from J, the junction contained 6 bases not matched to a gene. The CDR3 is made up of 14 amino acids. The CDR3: CASSLGTGYNEQYF. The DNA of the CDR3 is TGCGCCAGCAGCCTCGGGACAGGGTATAACGAGCAGTACTTC.

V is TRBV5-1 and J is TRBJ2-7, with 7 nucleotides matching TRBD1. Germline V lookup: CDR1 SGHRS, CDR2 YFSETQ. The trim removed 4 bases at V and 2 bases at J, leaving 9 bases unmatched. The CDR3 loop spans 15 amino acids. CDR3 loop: CASSASTGWTYEQYF. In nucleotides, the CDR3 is TGCGCCAGCAGCGCATCGACAGGGTGGACCTACGAGCAGTACTTC.

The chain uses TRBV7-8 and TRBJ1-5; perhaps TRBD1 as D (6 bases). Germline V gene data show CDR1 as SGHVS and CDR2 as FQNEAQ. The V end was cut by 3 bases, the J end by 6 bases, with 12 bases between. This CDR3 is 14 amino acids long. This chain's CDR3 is CASSLDSRGQPQHF. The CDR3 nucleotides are TGTGCCAGCAGCTTGGACAGCCGGGGTCAGCCCCAGCATTTT. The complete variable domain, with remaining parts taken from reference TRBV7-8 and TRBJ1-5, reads GAGVSQSPRYKVAKRGQDVALRCDPISGHVSLFWYQQALGQGPEFLTYFQNEAQLDKSGLPSDRFFAERPEGSVSTLKIQRTQQEDSAVYLCASSLDSRGQPQHFGDGTRLSIL.

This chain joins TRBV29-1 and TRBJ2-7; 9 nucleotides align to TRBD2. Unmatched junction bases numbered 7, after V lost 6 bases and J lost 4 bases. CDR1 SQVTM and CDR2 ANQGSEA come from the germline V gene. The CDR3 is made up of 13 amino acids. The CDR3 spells CSVKREVGYEQYF. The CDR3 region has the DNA TGCAGCGTCAAGCGGGAGGTCGGTTACGAGCAGTACTTC.

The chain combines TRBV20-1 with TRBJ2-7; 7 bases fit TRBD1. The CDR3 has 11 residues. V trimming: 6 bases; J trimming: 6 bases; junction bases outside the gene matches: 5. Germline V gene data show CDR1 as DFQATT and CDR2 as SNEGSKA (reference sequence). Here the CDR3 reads CSALTGAEQYF. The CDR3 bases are TGCAGTGCCCTCACAGGGGCCGAGCAGTACTTC.

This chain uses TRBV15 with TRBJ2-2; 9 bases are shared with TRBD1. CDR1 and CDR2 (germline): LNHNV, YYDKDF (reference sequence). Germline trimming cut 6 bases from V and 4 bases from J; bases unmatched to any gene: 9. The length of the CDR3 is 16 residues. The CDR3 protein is CATRNLDRGLTGELFF. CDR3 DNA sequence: TGTGCCACCAGAAACCTGGACAGGGGACTCACCGGGGAGCTGTTTTTT.

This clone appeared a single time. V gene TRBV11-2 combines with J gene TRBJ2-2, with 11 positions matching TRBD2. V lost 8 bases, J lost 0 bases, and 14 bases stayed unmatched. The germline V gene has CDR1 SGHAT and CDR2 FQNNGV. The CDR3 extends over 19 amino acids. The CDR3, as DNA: TGTGCCAGCCGGTCGCTAGGAGGACTAGCGGGTCCGAACACCGGGGAGCTGTTTTTT. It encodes CASRSLGGLAGPNTGELFF.

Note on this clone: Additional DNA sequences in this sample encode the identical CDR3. The CDR3 region is CASSPTGTGNTEAFF. The CDR3 DNA reads TGTGCCAGCAGCCCCACCGGGACGGGGAACACTGAAGCTTTCTTT. The V gene is TRBV7-9, the J gene TRBJ1-1; weak D call: TRBD1 (5 bases). The CDR3 is 15 amino acids. V lost 5 bases and J lost 1, with 14 bases in between. The germline V gene encodes CDR1 SEHNR and CDR2 FQNEAQ (reference sequence).

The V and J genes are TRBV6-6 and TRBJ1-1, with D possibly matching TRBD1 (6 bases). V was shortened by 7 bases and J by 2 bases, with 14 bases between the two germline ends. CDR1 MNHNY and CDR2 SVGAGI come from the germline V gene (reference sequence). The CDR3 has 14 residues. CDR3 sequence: CASKLQGYNTEAFF. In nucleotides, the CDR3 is TGTGCCAGCAAATTACAGGGTTACAACACTGAAGCTTTCTTT.

The DNA of the CDR3 is TGTGCCTGGAGTCGACGCAGACGCGAGATTTTCTACGAGCAGTACTTC. Translated: CAWSRRRREIFYEQYF. This chain connects TRBV30 to TRBJ2-7; no definite D call. The CDR3 loop spans 16 amino acids. The germline CDR1 and CDR2 sequences are GTSNPN and SVGIG (reference sequence). V lost 2 bases and J lost 3, with 20 bases in between.

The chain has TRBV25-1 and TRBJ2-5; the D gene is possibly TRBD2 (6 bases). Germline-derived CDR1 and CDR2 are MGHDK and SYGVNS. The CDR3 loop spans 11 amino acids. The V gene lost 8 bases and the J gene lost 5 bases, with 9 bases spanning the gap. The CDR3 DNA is TGTGCCAGCGTTGGGGGGGAGACCCAGTACTTC. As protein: CASVGGETQYF.

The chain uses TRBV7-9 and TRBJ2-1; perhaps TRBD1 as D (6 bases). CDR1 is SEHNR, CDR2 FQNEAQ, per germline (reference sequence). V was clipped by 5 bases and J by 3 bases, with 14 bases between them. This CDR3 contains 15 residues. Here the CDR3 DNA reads TGTGCCAGCAGCCCGGGACAACGCCGCTACAATGAGCAGTTCTTC. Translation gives CASSPGQRRYNEQFF.

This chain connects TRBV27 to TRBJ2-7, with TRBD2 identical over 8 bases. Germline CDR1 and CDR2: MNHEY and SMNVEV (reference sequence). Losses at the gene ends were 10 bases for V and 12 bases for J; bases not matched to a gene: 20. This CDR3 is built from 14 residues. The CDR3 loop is CATSPLPGGQDTYF. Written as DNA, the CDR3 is TGTGCCACCAGCCCCCTTCCGGGGGGGCAGGACACGTACTTC.